This TCR beta chain was found in a study of blood T cell repertoires in COVID-19. Across the study: The United States, Italy and Spain supplied acute and convalescent COVID-19 samples. T cells, B-cell-depleted T cells, or PBMCs supplied cDNA or gDNA.

In the authors' methods: By means of reference gene primer amplification, nucleated cell counts were estimated. Here immunoSEQ multiplex PCR was the method, and the copy in TCRdb shows in-frame clones only, minus some. Clonal size and the V and J genes are those of that table, whereas D and trimming came from the DNA. The sample carries roughly 230,000 clones, 65% to 85% recorded once. The sequence came from a human donor in a cohort sampled during active COVID-19. Sequencing used peripheral blood.

CDR3 DNA sequence: TGTGCCAGCTCACCCCAGGGGGGAAATACGCAGTATTTT. Its translation is CASSPQGGNTQYF. The chain employs TRBV18 and TRBJ2-3, with a possible D match to TRBD1 (7 bases). From germline, CDR1 is KGHSH and CDR2 LQKENI. This CDR3 is 13 amino acids long. Trimming pared 3 bases from V and 7 bases from J, leaving 11 bases between. Together with reference TRBV18 and TRBJ2-3, the CDR3 gives the full variable domain: NAGVMQNPRHLVRRRGQEARLRCSPMKGHSHVYWYRQLPEEGLKFMVYLQKENIIDESGMPKERFSAEFPKEGPSILRIQQVVRGDSAAYFCASSPQGGNTQYFGPGTRLTVL.